Presented here are 10 T cell receptor beta chains from one specimen sequenced in a study of cytomegalovirus exposure and HLA in healthy donors. The repertoire was sequenced with immunoSEQ multiplex PCR; TCRdb's copy has only in-frame clones and lacks some. The sample gives some 190,000 clones, around nine tenths of which show up once; 7.2% is in the top ten. Specimen: PBMCs. These TCRs come from a man aged 25 to 40 in good health and CMV-seropositive.

In its sample, this clone is medium-sized. The V and J genes are TRBV7-5 and TRBJ2-7; the table's TRBD1 call for D was not verified on the DNA. TRBV7-5 is deemed a pseudogene. The CDR3 loop spans 19 amino acids. The CDR3 DNA reads as TGTGCCAGAAGGAGACAGGGGGCGGAGGGTCTTGGACGTTCCTACGAGCAGTACTTC. Residues: CARRRQGAEGLGRSYEQYF.

The chain carries TRBV28 and TRBJ2-6, with D maybe TRBD1 (6 bases). The germline V and J ends were trimmed by 7 bases and 0 bases, with 16 bases remaining between them. From germline, CDR1 is MDHEN and CDR2 SYDVKM. This CDR3 region has 17 residues. The CDR3 loop is CASTGAGDNSGANVLTF. CDR3 bases: TGTGCCAGCACCGGAGCCGGGGACAACTCTGGGGCCAACGTCCTGACTTTC.

This sequence joins TRBV10-3 and TRBJ2-7; 8 nucleotides align to TRBD1. V dropped 2 bases and J dropped 3; count of bases not matched to a gene: 15. Germline values: CDR1 ENHRY, CDR2 SYGVKD. CDR3 length: 18 residues. CDR3 nucleotides: TGTGCCATCAGTGAGCCCCGGGACAGGTCAGGCCGCAACTACGAGCAGTACTTC. Protein product: CAISEPRDRSGRNYEQYF.

The genes are TRBV11-2 and TRBJ1-6; D not resolved. The germline V gene encodes CDR1 SGHAT and CDR2 FQNNGV. Trimming shortened V by 3 bases and J by 5 bases, and 8 bases separated the two germline ends. This CDR3 comprises 14 residues. The CDR3 DNA is TGTGCCAGCAGCTTTCATGTGGATAATTCACCCCTCCACTTT. The encoded protein is CASSFHVDNSPLHF.

The chain links TRBV5-4 to TRBJ2-7; a possible D gene is TRBD1 (5 bases). With 4 bases removed from V and 2 bases from J, the gap between germline ends came to 25 bases. Per germline, CDR1 SGHNT and CDR2 YYREEE (reference sequence). The CDR3 spans 18 residues. The CDR3 sequence is CASSLRVLGLTTTYEQYF. The CDR3, as DNA: TGTGCCAGCAGCCTAAGGGTATTGGGGCTAACGACGACCTACGAGCAGTACTTC.

This clone was recorded once. The rearrangement joins TRBV5-1 to TRBJ2-3; no clear D gene. The CDR3 sequence is 16 residues long. Germline V CDR1 and CDR2: SGHRS, YFSETQ. Trimming removed 0 bases from V and 1 base from J, with 12 bases in between. The chain's CDR3 is CASSLGLAAGTDTQYF. The CDR3 coding sequence is TGCGCCAGCAGCTTGGGATTGGCCGCGGGCACAGATACGCAGTATTTT.

The CDR3 DNA follows: TGCAGTGTACCGGATTCCTACGAGCAGTACTTC. Translating it yields CSVPDSYEQYF. The V and J genes are TRBV20-1 and TRBJ2-7, with D hard to call. Germline CDR1 DFQATT, CDR2 SNEGSKA (reference sequence). The V end lost 7 bases, the J end lost 1 base, and 8 bases lay between the germline ends. This CDR3 region has 11 residues.

The rearrangement links TRBV4-3 to TRBJ2-3; TRBD1 is a possible D gene (6 bases). Germline assignment: CDR1 LGHNA and CDR2 YSLEER. V was pared by 0 bases and J by 5 bases, with 15 bases between. This CDR3 is built from 16 residues. CDR3 nucleotide sequence: TGCGCCAGCAGCCAAGATGCCAGGGGATTATTAGATACGCAGTATTTT. It encodes CASSQDARGLLDTQYF.

This clone is a singleton in its sample. This rearrangement joins TRBV27 to TRBJ2-7; 11 nucleotides line up with TRBD1. Trimming took 0 bases from V and 3 from J; bases not matched to a gene: 1. Germline V gene lookup returns CDR1 MNHEY and CDR2 SMNVEV (reference sequence). This CDR3 region has 15 residues. The CDR3 nucleotides are TGTGCCAGCAGTTTATCCGGGACAGGGGGCTACGAGCAGTACTTC. This gives the protein CASSLSGTGGYEQYF.

The CDR3 DNA sequence: TGTGCCAGCAGCCCGCGCGGGGAGACGAGAGATACGCAGTATTTT. Residues: CASSPRGETRDTQYF. The chain couples TRBV9 to TRBJ2-3; D might be TRBD2 (6 bases). Trimming cost V 4 bases and J 5 bases, with 17 bases left between them. CDR1 is SGDLS and CDR2 is YYNGEE in the germline V gene. There are 15 residues in the CDR3.